This T cell receptor beta chain was recovered during a study of T cell clonality in common variable immunodeficiency (dated by TCRdb to the mid-2010s). Paper-wide results and their limitations: Correlations between repertoire features and clinical complications were limited by patient heterogeneity within the CVID cohort. Despite equal DNA input, controls averaged roughly 80,000 unique sequences per sample versus about 30,000 in CVID samples. CVID subjects shared fewer TCRbeta clones with each other than healthy controls did (p < 0.0001). CVID TCRbeta sequences reportedly showed fewer deletions and N-nucleotide insertions and lacked highly modified clones with 13 or more V deletions. According to the authors, finding the cause of the higher clonality in CVID would require sequencing the repertoires of T cell subpopulations. TCRbeta clonality was higher in CVID subjects than in healthy controls (t-test p = 0.018), and the increase was most characteristic of about a third of subjects.

As for this clone: Its antigen specificity is not known. The CDR3 end lies 3 residues beyond the end of the read and is filled in from the germline J gene.

Reading from cysteine to phenylalanine, the CDR3 counts 11 amino acids. The DNA shown is the part of the CDR3 that was read: 24 bases, in frame from base 1. According to the germline V gene (reference sequence), CDR1 reads GTSNPN and CDR2 reads SVGIG. V is pared back by 2 bases and J by 3 bases, with 4 bases lying between the germline termini. Standard criteria were used to diagnose CVID, namely serum IgG, IgA and/or IgM reduced below the normal range together with specific antibody deficiency. A total of 45 or so subjects (approximately 15 female and 30 or so male; age range about 8 to 65 years, mean age around 40) were included in the CVID group. Most CVID patients and most healthy controls were of Caucasian heritage. At the time of study participation, every CVID subject had been on replacement immunoglobulin therapy for one year or longer. No CVID subject was ill or taking immunomodulatory or immunosuppressive medication when blood was collected. Heparinized peripheral whole blood samples of about 4.5 to 8 ml were collected from each donor. Genomic DNA from adults with common variable immune deficiency (CVID) and from healthy adult controls was used for sequencing of TCRbeta CDR3 repertoires. To isolate peripheral blood mononuclear cells, diluted blood was subjected to density centrifugation over Hypaque 1077 or Ficoll-Paque. Genomic DNA was obtained from unsorted mononuclear cells using either Qiagen column purification or a centrifugation-based method.

CVID samples and control samples contributed equivalent amounts of genomic DNA as sequencing input. For every sample, a 60 bp segment covering the rearranged TCRbeta CDR3 region was amplified and then sequenced. The immunoSEQ assay, a bias-corrected multiplex PCR with high-throughput sequencing, was employed for TCRbeta amplification. Per the source publication's procedure: Each unique nucleotide sequence was treated as a clone and annotated with V, D and J genes, copy number and frequency. Sequences were labeled productive if in frame, and non-productive if out of frame or containing stop codons. As previously described, clonality was computed from Shannon's entropy. The predicted amino acid sequences of productive clones were used to derive mean CDR3 Kyte-Doolittle hydropathy. Using the R hclust function, scaled V gene usage was clustered hierarchically with Manhattan distance and complete linkage. Sharing of clones by CDR3 amino acid sequence was evaluated through resampling of 12 repertoires per group over 100 rounds. Repertoires were searched for roughly 70 published EBV-specific and around 230 published CMV-specific TCRbeta sequences. After two CVID samples that produced fewer than 10,000 sequences were dropped from the analysis, 42 CVID repertoires remained. TCRdb took this table from immuneACCESS and kept in-frame rearrangements with V and J called. Such tables lack part of the clones; where checked against another copy, unresolved V genes explain under half of the gap, and the rest is unexplained. V, J and clone size are taken as reported in that table, and D and trimming were inferred from the DNA itself. The table puts about 32,000 clones in this sample, none counted just once. The ten largest make up 5.4% of the sample.

Sample: peripheral blood mononuclear cells. The sequence came from a human donor with common variable immunodeficiency. This chain is built from TRBV30 and TRBJ1-1, with the D gene call left open. The CDR3 protein is CAWSSDTEAFF. CDR3 DNA (partial): TGTGCCTGGAGTTCGGACACTGAA.